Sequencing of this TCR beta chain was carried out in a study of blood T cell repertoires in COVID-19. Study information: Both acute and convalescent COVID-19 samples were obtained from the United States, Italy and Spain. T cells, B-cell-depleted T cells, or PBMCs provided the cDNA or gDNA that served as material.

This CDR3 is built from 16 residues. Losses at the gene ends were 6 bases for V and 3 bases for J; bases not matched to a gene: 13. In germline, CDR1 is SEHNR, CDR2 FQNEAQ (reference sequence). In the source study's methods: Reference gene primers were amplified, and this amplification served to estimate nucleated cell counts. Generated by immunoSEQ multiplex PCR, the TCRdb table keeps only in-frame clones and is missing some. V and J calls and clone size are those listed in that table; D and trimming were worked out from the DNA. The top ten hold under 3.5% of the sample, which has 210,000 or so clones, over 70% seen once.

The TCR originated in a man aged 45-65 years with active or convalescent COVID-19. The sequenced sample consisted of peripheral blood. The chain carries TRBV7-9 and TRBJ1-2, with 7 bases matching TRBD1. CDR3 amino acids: CASRGKGAGSYYGYTF. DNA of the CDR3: TGTGCCAGCAGAGGGAAGGGGGCAGGGTCTTACTATGGCTACACCTTC. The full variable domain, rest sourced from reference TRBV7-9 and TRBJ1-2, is DTGVSQNPRHKITKRGQNVTFRCDPISEHNRLYWYRQTLGQGPEFLTYFQNEAQLEKSRLLSDRFSAERPKGSFSTLEIQRTEQGDSAMYLCASRGKGAGSYYGYTFGSGTRLTVV.